The entry that follows covers one TCR beta chain sequence. What it binds is not known. The V gene end was trimmed by 0 bases and the J gene end by 9 bases; junction bases not matched to a gene: 8. Germline CDR1 MNHEY, CDR2 SVGEGT. This CDR3 comprises 15 residues. These data belong to a study of identical twins. TCRdb re-derived calls from the 5' RACE reads in MiXCR, one entry per CDR3 protein. The table includes a few hundred thousand distinct CDR3 sequences, around 9.7% detected once. General study findings and limits: Analyses of zero insertions could be partly confounded by invariant MAIT and iNKT cells. Models, which agreed with sharing between unrelated individuals, nonetheless underestimated the out-of-frame TCR alpha sharing seen in monozygotic twins. Twins' excess sharing was less marked for out-of-frame beta sequences.

These data were also filed under a second study, of yellow fever vaccine responses in identical twins. That study reports: Twins' T cell vaccine responses reportedly looked partly convergent, partly personalized.

This TCR came from a woman aged 18-30 years in good health. Specimen: CD8+ T cells sorted from blood. The J gene is TRBJ2-1, the V gene TRBV6-2 or TRBV6-3, with TRBD2 identical over 7 bases. The CDR3 DNA sequence: TGTGCCAGCAGTTACTCCCCAGGCTCGGGGGGTGAGCAGTTCTTC. Its translation is CASSYSPGSGGEQFF.